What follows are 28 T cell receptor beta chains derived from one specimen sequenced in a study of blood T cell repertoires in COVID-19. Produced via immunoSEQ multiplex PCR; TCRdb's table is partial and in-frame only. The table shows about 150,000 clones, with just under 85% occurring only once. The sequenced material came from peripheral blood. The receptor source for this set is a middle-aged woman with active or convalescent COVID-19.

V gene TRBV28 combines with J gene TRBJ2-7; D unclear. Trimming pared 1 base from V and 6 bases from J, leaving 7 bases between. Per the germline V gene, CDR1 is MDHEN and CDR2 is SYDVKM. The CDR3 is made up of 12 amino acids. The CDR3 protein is CASSLFTSEQYF. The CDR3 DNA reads TGTGCCAGCAGTTTATTTACCAGCGAGCAGTACTTC.

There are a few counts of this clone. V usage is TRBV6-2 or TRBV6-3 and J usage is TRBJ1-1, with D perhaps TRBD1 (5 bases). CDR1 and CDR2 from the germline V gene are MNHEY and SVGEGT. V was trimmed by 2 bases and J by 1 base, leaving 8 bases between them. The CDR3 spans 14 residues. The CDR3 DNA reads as TGTGCCAGCAGTTACAACAGGCCGAACACTGAAGCTTTCTTT. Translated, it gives CASSYNRPNTEAFF.

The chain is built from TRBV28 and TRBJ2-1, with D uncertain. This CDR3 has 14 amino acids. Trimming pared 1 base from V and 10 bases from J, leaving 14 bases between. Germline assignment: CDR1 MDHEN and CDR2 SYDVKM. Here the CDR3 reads CASSLLYAGREQFF. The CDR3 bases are TGTGCCAGCAGTTTATTATACGCAGGAAGGGAGCAGTTCTTC.

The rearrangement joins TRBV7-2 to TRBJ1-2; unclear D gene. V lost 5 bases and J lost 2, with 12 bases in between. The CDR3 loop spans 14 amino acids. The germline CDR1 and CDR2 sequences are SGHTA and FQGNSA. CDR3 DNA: TGTGCCAGCAGCCAACGGGAGGGAAACTATGGCTACACCTTC. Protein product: CASSQREGNYGYTF.

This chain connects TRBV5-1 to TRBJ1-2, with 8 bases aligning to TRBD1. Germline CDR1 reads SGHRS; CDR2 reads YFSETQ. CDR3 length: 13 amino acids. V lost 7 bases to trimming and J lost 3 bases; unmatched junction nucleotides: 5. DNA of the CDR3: TGCGCCAGCCTCCTACAGGGGGACTATGGCTACACCTTC. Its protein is CASLLQGDYGYTF.

The CDR3 spells CASSFNWVGTSGYTF. The DNA of the CDR3 is TGTGCCAGCAGTTTCAACTGGGTAGGGACATCTGGCTACACCTTC. The chain employs TRBV28 and TRBJ1-2; maybe TRBD1 (6 bases). The germline V gene has CDR1 MDHEN and CDR2 SYDVKM. The CDR3 contains 15 residues. Trimming left V 3 bases short and J 7 bases short, with 18 bases between.

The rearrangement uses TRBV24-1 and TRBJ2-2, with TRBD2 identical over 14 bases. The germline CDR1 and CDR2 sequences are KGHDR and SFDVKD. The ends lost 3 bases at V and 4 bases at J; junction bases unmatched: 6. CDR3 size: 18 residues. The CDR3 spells CATSDAKTSGRVTGELFF. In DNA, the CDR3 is TGTGCCACCAGTGATGCCAAGACTAGCGGGAGGGTCACCGGGGAGCTGTTTTTT.

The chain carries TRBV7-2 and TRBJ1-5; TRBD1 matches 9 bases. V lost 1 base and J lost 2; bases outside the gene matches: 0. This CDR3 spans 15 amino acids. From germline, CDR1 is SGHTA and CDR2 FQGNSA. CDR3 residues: CASSLGTGGNQPQHF. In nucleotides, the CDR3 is TGTGCCAGCAGCTTAGGGACAGGGGGCAATCAGCCCCAGCATTTT.

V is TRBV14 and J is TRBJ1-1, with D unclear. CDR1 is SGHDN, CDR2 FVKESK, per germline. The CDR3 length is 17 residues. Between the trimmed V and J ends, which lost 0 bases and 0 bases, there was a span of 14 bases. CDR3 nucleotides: TGTGCCAGCAGCCAAGATCGAGGCAGGAGGGTGAACACTGAAGCTTTCTTT. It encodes CASSQDRGRRVNTEAFF.

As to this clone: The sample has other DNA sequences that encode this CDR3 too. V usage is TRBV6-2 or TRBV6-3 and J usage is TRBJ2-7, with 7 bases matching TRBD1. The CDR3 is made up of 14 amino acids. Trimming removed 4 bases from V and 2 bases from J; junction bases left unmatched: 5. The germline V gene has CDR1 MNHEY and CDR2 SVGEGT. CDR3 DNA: TGTGCCAGCAGTTGGGGCAGGGGGACCTACGAGCAGTACTTC. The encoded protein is CASSWGRGTYEQYF.

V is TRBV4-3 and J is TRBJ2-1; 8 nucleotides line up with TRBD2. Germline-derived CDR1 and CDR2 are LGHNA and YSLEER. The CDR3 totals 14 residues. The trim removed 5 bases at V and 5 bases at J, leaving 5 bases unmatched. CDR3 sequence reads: CASSGGLVHNEQFF. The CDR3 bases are TGCGCCAGCAGCGGGGGACTAGTCCACAATGAGCAGTTCTTC.

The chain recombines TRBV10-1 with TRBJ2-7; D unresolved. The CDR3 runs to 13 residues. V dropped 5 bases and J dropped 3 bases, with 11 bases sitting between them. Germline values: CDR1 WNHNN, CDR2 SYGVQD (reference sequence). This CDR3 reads CASSSHVLYEQYF. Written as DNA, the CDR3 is TGCGCCAGCAGTTCGCACGTACTCTACGAGCAGTACTTC.

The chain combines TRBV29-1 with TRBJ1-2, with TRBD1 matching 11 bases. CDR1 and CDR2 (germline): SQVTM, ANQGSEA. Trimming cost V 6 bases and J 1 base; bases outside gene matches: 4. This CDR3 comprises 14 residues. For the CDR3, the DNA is TGCAGCGTCGTCGGGACAGGGGGTAACTATGGCTACACCTTC. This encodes CSVVGTGGNYGYTF. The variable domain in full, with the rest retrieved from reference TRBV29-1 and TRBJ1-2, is SAVISQKPSRDICQRGTSLTIQCQVDSQVTMMFWYRQQPGQSLTLIATANQGSEATYESGFVIDKFPISRPNLTFSTLTVSNMSPEDSSIYLCSVVGTGGNYGYTFGSGTRLTVV.

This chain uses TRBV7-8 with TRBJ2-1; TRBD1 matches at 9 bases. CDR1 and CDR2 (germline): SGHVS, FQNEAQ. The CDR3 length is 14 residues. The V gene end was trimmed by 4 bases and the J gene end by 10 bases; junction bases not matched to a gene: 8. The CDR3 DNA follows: TGTGCCAGCAGCTGGGGACAGGGACGGTTGGAGCAGTTCTTC. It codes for CASSWGQGRLEQFF.

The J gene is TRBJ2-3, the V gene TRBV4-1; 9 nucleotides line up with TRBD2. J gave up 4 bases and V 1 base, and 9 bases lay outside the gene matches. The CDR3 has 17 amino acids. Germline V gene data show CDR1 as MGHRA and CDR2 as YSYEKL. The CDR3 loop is CASSQVPGVAGADTQYF. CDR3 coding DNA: TGCGCCAGCAGCCAAGTCCCCGGAGTAGCGGGAGCAGATACGCAGTATTTT.

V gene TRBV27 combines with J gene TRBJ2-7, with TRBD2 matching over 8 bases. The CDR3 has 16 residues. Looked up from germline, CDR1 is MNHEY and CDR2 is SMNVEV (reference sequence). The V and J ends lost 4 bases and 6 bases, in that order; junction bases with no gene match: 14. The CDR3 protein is CASSSSHSGIPLEQYF. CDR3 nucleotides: TGTGCCAGCAGTTCCTCTCATAGCGGGATTCCTCTCGAGCAGTACTTC.

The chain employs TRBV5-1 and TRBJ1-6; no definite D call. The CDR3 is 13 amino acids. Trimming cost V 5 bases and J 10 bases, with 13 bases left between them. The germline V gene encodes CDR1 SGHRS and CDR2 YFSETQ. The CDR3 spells CASSDPGGSPLHF. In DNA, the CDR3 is TGCGCCAGCAGTGATCCCGGAGGGTCACCCCTCCACTTT.

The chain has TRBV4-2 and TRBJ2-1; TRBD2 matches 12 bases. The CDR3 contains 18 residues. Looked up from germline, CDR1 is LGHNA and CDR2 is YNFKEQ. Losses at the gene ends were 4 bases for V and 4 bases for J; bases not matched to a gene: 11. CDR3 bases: TGTGCCAGCAGCCTAAAGACTAGCGGGGGCCTGGGTTACAATGAGCAGTTCTTC. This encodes CASSLKTSGGLGYNEQFF.

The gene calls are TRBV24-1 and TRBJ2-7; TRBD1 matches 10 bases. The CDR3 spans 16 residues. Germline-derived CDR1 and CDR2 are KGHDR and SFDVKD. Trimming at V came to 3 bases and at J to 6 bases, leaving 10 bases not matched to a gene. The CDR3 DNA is TGTGCCACCAGTGATGGGGGGACAGGGGTACGTGGCGAGCAGTACTTC. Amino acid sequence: CATSDGGTGVRGEQYF.

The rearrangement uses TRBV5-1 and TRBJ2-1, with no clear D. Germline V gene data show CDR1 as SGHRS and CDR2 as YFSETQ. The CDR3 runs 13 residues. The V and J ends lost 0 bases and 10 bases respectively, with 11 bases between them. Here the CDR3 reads CASSLESPVEQFF. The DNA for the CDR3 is TGCGCCAGCAGCTTGGAGAGTCCCGTGGAGCAGTTCTTC.

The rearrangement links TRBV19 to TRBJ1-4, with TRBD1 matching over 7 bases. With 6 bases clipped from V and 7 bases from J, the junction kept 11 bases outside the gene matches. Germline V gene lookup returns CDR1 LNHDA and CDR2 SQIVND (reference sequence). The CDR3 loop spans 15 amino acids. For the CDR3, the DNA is TGTGCCAGTAGATCATCAGGGGGAGTATTTGAAAAACTGTTTTTT. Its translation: CASRSSGGVFEKLFF.

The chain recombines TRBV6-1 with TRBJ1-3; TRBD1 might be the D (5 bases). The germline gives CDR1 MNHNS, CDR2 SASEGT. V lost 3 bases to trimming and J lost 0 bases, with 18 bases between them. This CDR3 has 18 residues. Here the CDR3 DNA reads TGTGCCAGCAGTGAGATGTACCTGACAGCAGCCTCTGGAAACACCATATATTTT. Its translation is CASSEMYLTAASGNTIYF.

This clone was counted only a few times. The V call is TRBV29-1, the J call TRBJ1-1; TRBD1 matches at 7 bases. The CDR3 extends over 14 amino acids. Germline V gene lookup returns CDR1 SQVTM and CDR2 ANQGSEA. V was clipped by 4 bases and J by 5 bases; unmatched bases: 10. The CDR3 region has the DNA TGCAGCGTTGTTGTACAGGGGCGATGGACTGAAGCTTTCTTT. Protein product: CSVVVQGRWTEAFF.

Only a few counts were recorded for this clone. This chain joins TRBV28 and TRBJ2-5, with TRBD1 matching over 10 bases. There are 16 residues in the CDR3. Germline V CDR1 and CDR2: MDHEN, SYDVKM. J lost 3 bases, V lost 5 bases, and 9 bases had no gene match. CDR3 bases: TGTGCCAGCAGTCCCCTCCATGGGACAGGGGAAGAGACCCAGTACTTC. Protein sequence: CASSPLHGTGEETQYF.

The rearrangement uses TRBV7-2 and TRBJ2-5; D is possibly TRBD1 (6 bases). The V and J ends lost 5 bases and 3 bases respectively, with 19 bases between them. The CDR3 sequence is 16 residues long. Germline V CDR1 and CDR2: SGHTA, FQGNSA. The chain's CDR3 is CASSGRVGAGEETQYF. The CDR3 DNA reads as TGTGCCAGCAGCGGCCGAGTAGGGGCAGGGGAAGAGACCCAGTACTTC.

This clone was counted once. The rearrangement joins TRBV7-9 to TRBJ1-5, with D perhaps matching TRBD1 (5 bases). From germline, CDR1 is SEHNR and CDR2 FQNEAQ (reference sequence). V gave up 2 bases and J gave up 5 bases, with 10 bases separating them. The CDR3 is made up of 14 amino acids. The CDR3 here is CASSLMGGDQPQHF. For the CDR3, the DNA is TGTGCCAGCAGCTTAATGGGGGGGGATCAGCCCCAGCATTTT.

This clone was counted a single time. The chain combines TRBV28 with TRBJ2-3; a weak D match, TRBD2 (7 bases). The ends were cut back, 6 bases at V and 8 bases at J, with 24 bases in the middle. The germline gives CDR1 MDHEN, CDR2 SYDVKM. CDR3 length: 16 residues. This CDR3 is CASSPGVAGPQGTQYF. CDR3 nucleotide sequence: TGTGCCAGCAGCCCAGGGGTAGCGGGCCCCCAGGGTACGCAGTATTTT.

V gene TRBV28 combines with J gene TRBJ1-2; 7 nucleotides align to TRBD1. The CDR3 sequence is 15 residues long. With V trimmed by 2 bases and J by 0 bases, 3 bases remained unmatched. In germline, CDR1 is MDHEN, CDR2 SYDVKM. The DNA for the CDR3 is TGTGCCAGCAGTTTAGAGGACAGGACTAACTATGGCTACACCTTC. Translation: CASSLEDRTNYGYTF.